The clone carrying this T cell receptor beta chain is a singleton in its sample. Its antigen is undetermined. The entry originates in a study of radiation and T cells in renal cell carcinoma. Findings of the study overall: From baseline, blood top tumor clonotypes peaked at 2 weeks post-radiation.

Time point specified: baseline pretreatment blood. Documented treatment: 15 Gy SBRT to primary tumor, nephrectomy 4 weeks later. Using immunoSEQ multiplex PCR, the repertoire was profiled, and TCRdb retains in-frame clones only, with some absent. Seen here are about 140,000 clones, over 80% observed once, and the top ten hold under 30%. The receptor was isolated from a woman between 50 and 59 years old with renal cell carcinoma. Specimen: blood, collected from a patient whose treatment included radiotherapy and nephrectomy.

The CDR3 DNA follows: TGTGCCAGCAGCTCCGGGACGGTGCCCTACGAGCAGTACTTC. This gives the protein CASSSGTVPYEQYF. The chain recombines TRBV6-1 with TRBJ2-7; perhaps D is TRBD1 or TRBD2 (5 bases each). The germline V and J ends were trimmed by 6 bases and 2 bases, with 14 bases remaining between them. Germline V gene data show CDR1 as MNHNS and CDR2 as SASEGT. This CDR3 is built from 14 residues.